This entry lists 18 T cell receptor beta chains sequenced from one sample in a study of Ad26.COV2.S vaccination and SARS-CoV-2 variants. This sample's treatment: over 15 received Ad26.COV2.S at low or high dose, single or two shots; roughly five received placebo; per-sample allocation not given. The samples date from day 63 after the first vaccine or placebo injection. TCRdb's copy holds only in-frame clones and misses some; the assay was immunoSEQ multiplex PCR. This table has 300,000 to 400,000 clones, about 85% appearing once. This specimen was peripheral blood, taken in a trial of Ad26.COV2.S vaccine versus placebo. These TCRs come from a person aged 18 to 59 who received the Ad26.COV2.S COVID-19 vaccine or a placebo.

The DNA of the CDR3 is TGTGCCAGCAGTTACTCGCCACAGGGAACAGACAATGAGCAGTTCTTC. This gives the protein CASSYSPQGTDNEQFF. The V and J genes are TRBV6-5 and TRBJ2-1, with D tentatively TRBD1 (6 bases). In germline, CDR1 is MNHEY, CDR2 SVGAGI. V was trimmed by 0 bases and J by 5 bases, leaving 14 bases between them. The CDR3 extends over 16 amino acids.

For the CDR3, the DNA is TGTGCCAGCAGTTCACACGGACAGAATGAAGCTTTCTTT. The encoded protein is CASSSHGQNEAFF. The chain links TRBV6-5 to TRBJ1-1, with D possibly TRBD1 on 6 matching bases. Germline V gene sequence: CDR1 MNHEY, CDR2 SVGAGI. CDR3 length: 13 amino acids. V was clipped by 4 bases and J by 7 bases, with 13 bases between them.

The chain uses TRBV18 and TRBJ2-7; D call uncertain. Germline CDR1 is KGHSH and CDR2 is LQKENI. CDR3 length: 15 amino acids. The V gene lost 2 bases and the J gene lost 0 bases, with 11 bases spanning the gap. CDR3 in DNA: TGTGCCAGCTCACCATCTAAGGCAAACTCCTACGAGCAGTACTTC. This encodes CASSPSKANSYEQYF.

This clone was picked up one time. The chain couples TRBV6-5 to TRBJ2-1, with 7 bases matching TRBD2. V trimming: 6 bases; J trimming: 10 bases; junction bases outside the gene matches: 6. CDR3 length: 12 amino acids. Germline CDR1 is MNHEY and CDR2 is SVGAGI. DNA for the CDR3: TGTGCCAGCAGCGAGAGACTAGCCGAGCAGTTCTTC. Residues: CASSERLAEQFF.

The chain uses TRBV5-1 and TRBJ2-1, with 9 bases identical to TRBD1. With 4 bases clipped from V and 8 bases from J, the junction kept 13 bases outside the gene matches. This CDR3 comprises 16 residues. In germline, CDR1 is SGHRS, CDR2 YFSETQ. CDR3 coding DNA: TGCGCCAGCAGCCCCGGGGGGACAGGGAAAGTCTATGAGCAGTTCTTC. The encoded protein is CASSPGGTGKVYEQFF.

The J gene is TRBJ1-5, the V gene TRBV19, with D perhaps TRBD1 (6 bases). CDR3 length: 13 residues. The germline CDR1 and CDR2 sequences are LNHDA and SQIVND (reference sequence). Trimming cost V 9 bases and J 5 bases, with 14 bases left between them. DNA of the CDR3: TGTGCCAGCGTACCGGGACAACATCAGCCCCAGCATTTT. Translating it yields CASVPGQHQPQHF.

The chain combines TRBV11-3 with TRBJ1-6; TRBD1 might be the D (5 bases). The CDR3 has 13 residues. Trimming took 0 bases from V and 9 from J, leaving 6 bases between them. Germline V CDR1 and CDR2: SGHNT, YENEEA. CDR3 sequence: CASSLEGRSPLHF. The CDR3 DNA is TGTGCCAGCAGCTTAGAGGGACGTTCACCCCTCCACTTT. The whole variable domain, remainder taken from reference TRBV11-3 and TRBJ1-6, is EAGVVQSPRYKIIEKKQPVAFWCNPISGHNTLYWYLQNLGQGPELLIRYENEEAVDDSQLPKDRFSAERLKGVDSTLKIQPAELGDSAVYLCASSLEGRSPLHFGNGTRLTVT.

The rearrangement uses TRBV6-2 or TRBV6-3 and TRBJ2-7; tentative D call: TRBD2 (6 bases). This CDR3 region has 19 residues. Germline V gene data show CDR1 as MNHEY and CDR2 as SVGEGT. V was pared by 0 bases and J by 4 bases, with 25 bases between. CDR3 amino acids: CASSYSRASAYLPGYEQYF. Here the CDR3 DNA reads TGTGCCAGCAGTTACTCGAGGGCTAGCGCTTACTTACCGGGTTACGAGCAGTACTTC.

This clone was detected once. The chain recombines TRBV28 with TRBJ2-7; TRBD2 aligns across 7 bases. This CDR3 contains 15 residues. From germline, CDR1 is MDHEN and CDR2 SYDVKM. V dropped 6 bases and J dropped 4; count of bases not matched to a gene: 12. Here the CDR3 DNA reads TGTGCCAGCAGACCGACTGGGGGGGGGACGTACGAGCAGTACTTC. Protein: CASRPTGGGTYEQYF.

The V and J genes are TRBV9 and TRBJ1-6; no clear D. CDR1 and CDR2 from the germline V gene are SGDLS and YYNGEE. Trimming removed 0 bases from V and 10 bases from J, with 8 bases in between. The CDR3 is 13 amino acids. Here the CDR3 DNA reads TGTGCCAGCAGCGTAGCCGGGAAATCACCCCTCCACTTT. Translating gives CASSVAGKSPLHF.

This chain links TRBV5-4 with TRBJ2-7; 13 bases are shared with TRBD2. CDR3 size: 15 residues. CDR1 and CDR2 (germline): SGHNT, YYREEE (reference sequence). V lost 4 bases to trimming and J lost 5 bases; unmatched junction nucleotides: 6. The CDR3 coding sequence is TGTGCCAGCAGCCCAGGGACTAGCGGGAACAACGAGCAGTACTTC. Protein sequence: CASSPGTSGNNEQYF.

CDR3 in amino acids: CASSVEGNPDTQYF. CDR3 in DNA: TGTGCCAGCAGCGTAGAGGGTAATCCAGATACGCAGTATTTT. This chain links TRBV9 with TRBJ2-3; D gene uncertain. The germline V gene has CDR1 SGDLS and CDR2 YYNGEE. The CDR3 loop spans 14 amino acids. Trimming removed 0 bases from V and 4 bases from J, with 9 bases in between.

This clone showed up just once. The CDR3 DNA reads as TGTGCCAGCGGCCGATGGGACCACCGGAGTGAGCAGTTCTTC. As protein: CASGRWDHRSEQFF. The chain joins TRBV3-1 (or the pseudogene TRBV3-2) to TRBJ2-1, with D perhaps matching TRBD1 or TRBD2 (5 bases each). The V end lost 8 bases, the J end lost 9 bases, and 20 bases lay between the germline ends. This CDR3 region has 14 residues. Per germline, CDR1 LGHDT and CDR2 YNNKEL (reference sequence).

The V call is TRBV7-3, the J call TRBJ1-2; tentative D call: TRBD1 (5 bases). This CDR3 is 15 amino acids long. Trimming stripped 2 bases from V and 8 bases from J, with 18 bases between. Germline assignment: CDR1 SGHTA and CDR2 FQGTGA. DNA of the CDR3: TGTGCCAGCAGCTTAGTGAGGGGCGTCTTTTTCGGCTACACCTTC. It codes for CASSLVRGVFFGYTF.

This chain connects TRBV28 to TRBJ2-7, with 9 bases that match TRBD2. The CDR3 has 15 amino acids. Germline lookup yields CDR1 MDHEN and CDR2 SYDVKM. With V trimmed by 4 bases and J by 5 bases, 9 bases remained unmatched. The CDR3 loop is CASSSPASGIDEQYF. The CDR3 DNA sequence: TGTGCCAGCAGTTCCCCGGCTAGCGGGATTGACGAGCAGTACTTC.

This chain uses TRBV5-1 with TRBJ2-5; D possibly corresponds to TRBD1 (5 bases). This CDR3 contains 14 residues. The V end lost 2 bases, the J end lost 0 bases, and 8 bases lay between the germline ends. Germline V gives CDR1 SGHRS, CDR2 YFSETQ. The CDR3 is CASSLTGYQETQYF. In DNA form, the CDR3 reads TGCGCCAGCAGCTTAACAGGATACCAAGAGACCCAGTACTTC.

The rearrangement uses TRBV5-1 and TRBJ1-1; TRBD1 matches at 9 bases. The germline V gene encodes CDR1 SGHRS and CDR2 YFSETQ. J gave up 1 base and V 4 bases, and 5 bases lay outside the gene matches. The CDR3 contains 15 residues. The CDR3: CASSGGQGTNTEAFF. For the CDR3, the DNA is TGCGCCAGCAGCGGGGGACAGGGTACGAACACTGAAGCTTTCTTT. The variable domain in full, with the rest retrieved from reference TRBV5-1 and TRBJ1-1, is KAGVTQTPRYLIKTRGQQVTLSCSPISGHRSVSWYQQTPGQGLQFLFEYFSETQRNKGNFPGRFSGRQFSNSRSEMNVSTLELGDSALYLCASSGGQGTNTEAFFGQGTRLTVV.

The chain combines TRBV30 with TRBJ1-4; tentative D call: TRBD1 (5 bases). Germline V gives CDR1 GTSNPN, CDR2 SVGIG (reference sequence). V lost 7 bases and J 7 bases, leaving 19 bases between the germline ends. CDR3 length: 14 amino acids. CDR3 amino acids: CASQTGPLGEKLFF. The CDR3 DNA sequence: TGTGCCTCCCAAACAGGCCCCCTGGGTGAAAAACTGTTTTTT. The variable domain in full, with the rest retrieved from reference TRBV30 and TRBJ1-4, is SQTIHQWPATLVQPVGSPLSLECTVEGTSNPNLYWYRQAAGRGLQLLFYSVGIGQISSEVPQNLSASRPQDRQFILSSKKLLLSDSGFYLCASQTGPLGEKLFFGSGTQLSVL.